These T cell receptor beta chains were read from a single sample in a study of vaccination effects on CD4 cells after COVID-19. Assay used: immunoSEQ multiplex PCR; TCRdb lists only in-frame clones, some missing. The repertoire holds around 60,000 clones, about 83% seen once, with roughly 3% in the top ten. These TCRs are of unknown antigen specificity. Source: CD4+ T cells from PBMCs cultured without peptide, taken before COVID-19 vaccination. The receptor source for this set is a human donor who received a COVID-19 vaccine. Each CDR3 is given with its conserved first and last residue. The D gene is left open where the match is weak. A row's size may be missing; if present it is once, few, many or a size class.

J | size | D | V | CDR3 | DNA
TRBJ1-5 | few | - | TRBV5-1 | CASSLGVYSNQPQHF | TGCGCCAGCAGCTTGGGAGTATATAGCAATCAGCCCCAGCATTTT
TRBJ2-3 | - | TRBD2 | TRBV7-2 | CASSLGLAGGDSTDTQYF | TGTGCCAGCAGCTTAGGGCTAGCGGGGGGGGATAGCACAGATACGCAGTATTTT
TRBJ1-6 | - | - | TRBV19 | CASSGVQLDNSPLHF | TGTGCCAGTAGTGGGGTCCAGCTAGATAATTCACCCCTCCACTTT
TRBJ1-6 | - | - | TRBV30 | CAWSPRTGQGSPLHF | TGTGCCTGGAGTCCGCGGACCGGTCAGGGTTCACCCCTCCACTTT
TRBJ2-2 | - | TRBD2 | TRBV6-5 | CASRLLTGGTGELFF | TGTGCCAGCAGACTGCTAACCGGGGGGACCGGGGAGCTGTTTTTT
TRBJ2-2 | - | - | TRBV10-1 | CASSDLHSANTGELFF | TGCGCCAGCAGTGATTTACATAGTGCGAACACCGGGGAGCTGTTTTTT
TRBJ1-2 | - | TRBD1 | TRBV6-1 | CASSDRTGGGGYTF | TGTGCCAGCAGTGATAGGACAGGGGGCGGTGGCTACACCTTC
TRBJ1-1 | - | - | TRBV18 | CASSPSLDMNTEAFF | TGTGCCAGCTCACCATCTCTGGATATGAACACTGAAGCTTTCTTT
TRBJ2-4 | - | TRBD1 | TRBV6-1 | CASSESDRLSQYF | TGTGCCAGCAGTGAATCGGACAGGCTAAGCCAGTACTTC
TRBJ1-6 | - | TRBD1 | TRBV30 | CAWTLDRSNSPLHF | TGTGCCTGGACCTTGGACAGGAGTAATTCACCCCTCCACTTT
TRBJ2-2 | - | - | TRBV7-3 | CASSQDRNTGELFF | TGTGCCAGCAGTCAAGACAGAAACACCGGGGAGCTGTTTTTT
TRBJ2-3 | - | TRBD2 | TRBV3-1/TRBV3-2 | CASSQDKIAGGPNTQYF | TGTGCCAGCAGCCAAGATAAGATAGCGGGGGGGCCGAATACGCAGTATTTT